Sequencing of this T cell receptor beta chain was carried out in a study of T-cell memory formation after mild COVID-19. Study results and limitations: Those CD4+ clones that contracted were mainly in CM and EM (CD8+ ones in EMRA). The appearance of some responding clones in pre-infection memory suggested that cross-reactive memory joined.

Of note for this clonotype: The antigen is undetermined.

Using constant-segment primers, 5'RACE produced TCR alpha and TCR beta cDNA libraries carrying sample barcodes and UMIs. Using its own MiXCR run on the 5' RACE reads, TCRdb lists one record per CDR3 protein. The table includes fewer than 250,000 distinct CDR3 sequences, about 10% detected once. This CDR3 has 13 residues. Looked up from germline, CDR1 is SGDLS and CDR2 is YYNGEE. V was pared by 3 bases and J by 4 bases, with 10 bases between. Sequenced input: PBMCs or a T cell subset sorted from them (not recorded which). The chain combines TRBV9 with TRBJ1-2; no firm D call. The TCR sequence derives from a man younger than 35 who had mild COVID-19 (a few samples of this study predate the infection). Cell type and time point are not known. CDR3 in DNA: TGTGCCAGCAGCGCTAGGGTCAGCTATGGCTACACCTTC. It specifies CASSARVSYGYTF.